These 5 T cell receptor beta chains share one sample of origin, sequenced in a study of T cells in tuberculosis. Profiling relied on immunoSEQ multiplex PCR, and the TCRdb table lists in-frame clones only, not all of them. The sample yields around 33,000 clones, about nine tenths seen once. Sequenced material: PBMCs. The receptors come from a donor aged 10-29 years with latent tuberculosis or without tuberculosis infection. Some clones in this sample may be carry-over from other donors' samples.

The CDR3 is CASSPGQGLINTEAFF. DNA of the CDR3: TGTGCCAGCTCACCGGGACAGGGACTGATAAACACTGAAGCTTTCTTT. This rearrangement joins TRBV18 to TRBJ1-1; 9 bases fit TRBD1. The CDR3 sequence is 16 residues long. Losses at the gene ends were 3 bases for V and 2 bases for J; bases not matched to a gene: 7. From germline, CDR1 is KGHSH and CDR2 LQKENI. The full variable domain, completed using reference TRBV18 and TRBJ1-1, is NAGVMQNPRHLVRRRGQEARLRCSPMKGHSHVYWYRQLPEEGLKFMVYLQKENIIDESGMPKERFSAEFPKEGPSILRIQQVVRGDSAAYFCASSPGQGLINTEAFFGQGTRLTVV.

The V gene is TRBV7-6, the J gene TRBJ1-1, with D hard to call. Between the trimmed V and J ends, which lost 4 bases and 1 base, there was a span of 7 bases. In germline, CDR1 is SGHVS, CDR2 FNYEAQ. This CDR3 comprises 13 residues. CDR3 residues: CASSSLGNTEAFF. In DNA form, the CDR3 reads TGTGCCAGCAGCTCCCTAGGGAACACTGAAGCTTTCTTT.

The chain uses TRBV6-1 and TRBJ1-1; TRBD1 matches 9 bases. The CDR3 contains 16 residues. V lost 7 bases to trimming and J lost 3 bases; unmatched junction nucleotides: 12. Germline-derived CDR1 and CDR2 are MNHNS and SASEGT. DNA of the CDR3: TGTGCCAGCACAGAAGCGTACAGGGGGCGCGACACTGAAGCTTTCTTT. This codes for CASTEAYRGRDTEAFF.

The chain combines TRBV5-1 with TRBJ1-6; D ambiguous. Per germline, CDR1 SGHRS and CDR2 YFSETQ. This CDR3 is 13 amino acids long. V was shortened by 3 bases and J by 9 bases, with 10 bases between the two germline ends. CDR3: CASSWNEGSPLHF. The CDR3 nucleotides are TGCGCCAGCAGCTGGAACGAGGGTTCACCCCTCCACTTT. The whole variable domain, filled in from reference TRBV5-1 and TRBJ1-6, reads KAGVTQTPRYLIKTRGQQVTLSCSPISGHRSVSWYQQTPGQGLQFLFEYFSETQRNKGNFPGRFSGRQFSNSRSEMNVSTLELGDSALYLCASSWNEGSPLHFGNGTRLTVT.

The rearrangement uses TRBV29-1 and TRBJ1-2; D gene unclear. The V and J ends lost 7 bases and 3 bases respectively, with 12 bases between them. The length of the CDR3 is 12 residues. CDR1 is SQVTM and CDR2 is ANQGSEA in the germline V gene. For the CDR3, the DNA is TGCAGCGCCGGGAGCAGTTACTATGGCTACACCTTC. This sequence encodes CSAGSSYYGYTF.